The following is a T cell receptor (beta chain) sequence with its context. Its antigen is undetermined. This sample is drawn from a study of response to subunit inactivated influenza vaccine. Regarding the study as a whole: Only a handful of new T cells, the authors suggested, are recruited with each seasonal influenza vaccination.

The germline V gene encodes CDR1 SGHAT and CDR2 FQNNGV. After removal of 3 bases from V and 0 bases from J, the junction contained 7 bases not matched to a gene. CDR3 length equals 18 residues. In TCRdb, the RT-PCR reads were re-called with MiXCR into one record per CDR3 protein. The sample contains about 190,000 distinct CDR3 sequences, about 15% of which appear only once. The chain has TRBV11-2 and TRBJ2-2, with TRBD1 matching 10 bases. The input for sequencing was CD8+ T cells sorted from PBMCs, taken 4 to 6 days after vaccination. The TCR originated in a man aged 45 to 65 who received an inactivated influenza vaccine. CDR3 DNA: TGTGCCAGCAGCTTTTGGTCTGGGACAGGGGCGAACACCGGGGAGCTGTTTTTT. Its protein product is CASSFWSGTGANTGELFF.